This TCR beta chain was retrieved from a study of Ad26.COV2.S vaccination and SARS-CoV-2 variants. Overall study: Donor joined the COV1001 Ad26.COV2.S trial arm. Overall study findings and caveats: Vaccine and placebo groups showed comparable non-spike TCR breadth.

Produced via immunoSEQ multiplex PCR; TCRdb's table is partial and in-frame only. The data show 350,000 to 450,000 clones, with roughly 81% seen just once and 3% to 4% held by the top ten. Treatment given: about 20 received Ad26.COV2.S at low or high dose, single or two shots; about 5 received placebo; per-sample allocation not given. At day 63 after the first vaccine or placebo injection, samples were drawn. An 18-55-year-old adult in Boston served as donor. Concerning this clone itself: Its antigen is not identified.

This TCR was sampled from a person aged 18-65 years who received the Ad26.COV2.S COVID-19 vaccine or a placebo. The source material was peripheral blood, sampled in a trial of Ad26.COV2.S vaccine versus placebo.

CDR3 sequence (DNA): TGTGCCAGTAGTGGGGGGAGCATGAACACTGAAGCTTTCTTT. As protein: CASSGGSMNTEAFF. The chain has TRBV19 and TRBJ1-1; D may be TRBD1 (5 bases). Germline V gives CDR1 LNHDA, CDR2 SQIVND (reference sequence). The CDR3 loop spans 14 amino acids. V dropped 5 bases and J dropped 0 bases, with 10 bases sitting between them.